This entry describes one T cell receptor (beta chain). This entry comes from a study of blood T cell repertoires in COVID-19. Turning to the study itself: Some COVID-19 samples were acute and others convalescent; all came from the United States, Italy and Spain. Sources were T cells, B-cell-depleted T cells, or PBMCs; the material itself was cDNA or gDNA.

How the authors handled the data: Amplification from reference gene primers served as the basis for estimated nucleated cell counts. Libraries were prepared by immunoSEQ multiplex PCR; TCRdb keeps only in-frame clonotypes and omits some of them. Clone size and the V and J calls come from that table; the DNA yielded D and trimming. The table shows over 200,000 clones, with about 73% occurring only once. V shed 2 bases, J shed 4 bases, and the junction held 8 bases outside the gene matches. This CDR3 is built from 15 residues. From germline, CDR1 is SGHDT and CDR2 YYEEEE. This TCR came from a woman older than 75 with acute or convalescent COVID-19. The gene calls are TRBV5-6 and TRBJ1-2, with 7 positions matching TRBD1. Sequenced material: peripheral blood. Written as DNA, the CDR3 is TGTGCCAGCAGCTTTCCGGGACAGTCCGCCTATGGCTACACCTTC. Protein product: CASSFPGQSAYGYTF.